The 29 T cell receptor beta chains below come from one sample, sequenced in a study of blood T cell repertoires in COVID-19 (dated by TCRdb to 2019 to 2021). The library was built by means of the immunoSEQ multiplex PCR assay. TCRdb retrieved this table from immuneACCESS and kept in-frame rearrangements only. Not all clones are present; in checked studies, unresolved V genes account for under half, and no reason is known for the remainder. The sample has about 290,000 clones on record, 89% of them singletons. The ten largest clones capture 0.94% of the sample. Material for sequencing was peripheral blood. These receptors came from a woman aged 40 to 50 who had recovered from COVID-19.

V and J are TRBV10-3 and TRBJ2-2, with 7 nucleotides matching TRBD1. V gave up 0 bases and J gave up 0 bases; unmatched junction bases: 1. CDR1 and CDR2 (germline): ENHRY, SYGVKD. This CDR3 contains 16 residues. The CDR3 loop reads CAISESGTANTGELFF. The CDR3 DNA reads as TGTGCCATCAGTGAGTCCGGGACAGCGAACACCGGGGAGCTGTTTTTT.

The V and J genes are TRBV6-1 and TRBJ2-7; D not resolved. CDR3 length: 14 amino acids. Germline-derived CDR1 and CDR2 are MNHNS and SASEGT. V lost 1 base to trimming and J lost 2 bases, with 9 bases between them. The CDR3 spells CASSEVTVPYEQYF. In nucleotides, the CDR3 is TGTGCCAGCAGTGAAGTAACAGTCCCCTACGAGCAGTACTTC.

The rearrangement joins TRBV28 to TRBJ1-2; no firm D call. CDR1 is MDHEN and CDR2 is SYDVKM in the germline V gene. This CDR3 is 16 amino acids long. V lost 1 base and J 2 bases, leaving 14 bases between the germline ends. The CDR3 loop reads CASSLFPFGENYGYTF. The CDR3 bases are TGTGCCAGCAGTTTATTTCCGTTTGGTGAGAACTATGGCTACACCTTC.

This chain joins TRBV5-1 and TRBJ2-7; 7 nucleotides agree with TRBD2. Germline CDR1 and CDR2: SGHRS and YFSETQ. V dropped 0 bases and J dropped 7; count of bases not matched to a gene: 10. The CDR3 has 15 amino acids. Here the CDR3 reads CASSLEWGGSREQYF. The CDR3 nucleotides are TGCGCCAGCAGCTTGGAGTGGGGCGGGAGCAGAGAGCAGTACTTC.

The chain employs TRBV5-1 and TRBJ1-4, with a possible D match to TRBD1 (5 bases). V lost 7 bases and J lost 8, with 18 bases in between. There are 14 residues in the CDR3. CDR1 and CDR2 from the germline V gene are SGHRS and YFSETQ. CDR3 nucleotide sequence: TGCGCCAGCGGCCTAGGAGGGGCTAGCGAAAAACTGTTTTTT. Residues: CASGLGGASEKLFF.

This chain joins TRBV7-2 and TRBJ2-7, with D possibly being TRBD1 (5 bases). This CDR3 is 14 amino acids long. The germline CDR1 and CDR2 sequences are SGHTA and FQGNSA. The germline V and J ends were trimmed by 5 bases and 3 bases, with 14 bases remaining between them. DNA of the CDR3: TGTGCCAGCAGCCCCGCCGCAGGGTTCTACGAGCAGTACTTC. Translating it yields CASSPAAGFYEQYF.

The chain combines TRBV25-1 with TRBJ2-1; 7 positions match TRBD1. This CDR3 has 14 amino acids. Germline CDR1 and CDR2: MGHDK and SYGVNS. V dropped 5 bases and J dropped 2; count of bases not matched to a gene: 3. CDR3 sequence: CASSTGAAYNEQFF. The CDR3 nucleotides are TGTGCCAGCAGTACAGGGGCCGCCTACAATGAGCAGTTCTTC.

CDR3 coding DNA: TGTGCCAGCAGCCCATACGCCGGGACTAGCGGGAGGGACGGGGAGCTGTTTTTT. Amino acid sequence: CASSPYAGTSGRDGELFF. This sequence joins TRBV7-2 and TRBJ2-2, with 16 bases matching TRBD2. With 5 bases clipped from V and 7 bases from J, the junction kept 10 bases outside the gene matches. CDR1 SGHTA and CDR2 FQGNSA come from the germline V gene. CDR3 length: 18 amino acids.

This chain connects TRBV19 to TRBJ2-1, with TRBD2 as a possible D gene (6 bases). This CDR3 contains 17 residues. The germline gives CDR1 LNHDA, CDR2 SQIVND (reference sequence). V lost 3 bases and J lost 1, with 16 bases in between. The CDR3: CASSIGVAASSYNEQFF. DNA for the CDR3: TGTGCCAGTAGTATTGGAGTAGCGGCCTCTTCCTACAATGAGCAGTTCTTC.

The chain is built from TRBV5-8 and TRBJ2-4; 9 nucleotides align to TRBD1. This CDR3 has 14 amino acids. Germline CDR1 and CDR2: SGHTS and YDEGEE. The V gene end was trimmed by 6 bases and the J gene end by 8 bases; junction bases not matched to a gene: 9. CDR3 nucleotides: TGTGCCAGCATGAGAACAGGGGGCAGGTACATTCAGTACTTC. The encoded protein is CASMRTGGRYIQYF.

This clone was found a few times. The chain links TRBV6-5 to TRBJ1-3; TRBD1 is a possible D gene (5 bases). The germline gives CDR1 MNHEY, CDR2 SVGAGI. The CDR3 has 11 residues. With 6 bases removed from V and 13 bases from J, the gap between germline ends came to 13 bases. The CDR3 here is CASSPDTKIYF. CDR3 in DNA: TGTGCCAGCAGCCCGGACACGAAGATATATTTT.

The CDR3 nucleotides read TGTGCCAGCAATCAGGTAGCGGGAGGGCCAGATACGCAGTATTTT. Its protein product is CASNQVAGGPDTQYF. This chain uses TRBV6-5 with TRBJ2-3, with TRBD2 matching over 11 bases. V was clipped by 7 bases and J by 4 bases; unmatched bases: 7. This CDR3 is built from 15 residues. Germline-derived CDR1 and CDR2 are MNHEY and SVGAGI.

The chain has TRBV5-1 and TRBJ1-4, with a possible D match to TRBD1 (6 bases). Trimming cost V 4 bases and J 1 base, with 17 bases left between them. In germline, CDR1 is SGHRS, CDR2 YFSETQ. The CDR3 sequence is 17 residues long. CDR3 protein: CASSRKVSRGTNEKLFF. The CDR3 nucleotides read TGCGCCAGCAGCCGAAAGGTCTCCAGGGGAACTAATGAAAAACTGTTTTTT.

V usage is TRBV27 and J usage is TRBJ2-7; TRBD2 matches 7 bases. Trimming removed 6 bases from V and 2 bases from J; junction bases left unmatched: 4. The CDR3 covers 13 residues. Germline V lookup: CDR1 MNHEY, CDR2 SMNVEV (reference sequence). CDR3 coding DNA: TGTGCCAGCAGGTCCAGCGGGACCTACGAGCAGTACTTC. It codes for CASRSSGTYEQYF.

The chain joins TRBV30 to TRBJ1-5; unclear D gene. V shed 3 bases and J shed 3 bases, with 9 bases lying between them. The CDR3 sequence is 13 residues long. Looked up from germline, CDR1 is GTSNPN and CDR2 is SVGIG (reference sequence). The CDR3 sequence is CAWSGSANQPQHF. The CDR3 nucleotides read TGTGCCTGGAGCGGGTCTGCCAATCAGCCCCAGCATTTT.

The V gene is TRBV3-1 (or the pseudogene TRBV3-2), the J gene TRBJ2-1; D is unclear. Germline V gene data show CDR1 as LGHDT and CDR2 as YNNKEL (reference sequence). The CDR3 extends over 12 amino acids. V lost 4 bases and J 7 bases, leaving 8 bases between the germline ends. Here the CDR3 DNA reads TGTGCCAGCAGCCCCAGACTGAATGAGCAGTTCTTC. This encodes CASSPRLNEQFF.

Written as DNA, the CDR3 is TGTGCCAGCAGCTTAGTAGGAGGACAGGCCAGCCATGGCTACACCTTC. The encoded protein is CASSLVGGQASHGYTF. The chain carries TRBV7-2 and TRBJ1-2; 7 bases are shared with TRBD1. V shed 1 base and J 6 bases; nucleotides not matched to a gene: 11. CDR3 length equals 16 residues. Germline V gives CDR1 SGHTA, CDR2 FQGNSA.

The V and J genes are TRBV7-8 and TRBJ2-5; tentatively, D is TRBD1 (6 bases). V was shortened by 11 bases and J by 4 bases, with 17 bases between the two germline ends. Germline V gives CDR1 SGHVS, CDR2 FQNEAQ. There are 13 residues in the CDR3. The CDR3 protein is CAGTQGFGETQYF. The CDR3, as DNA: TGTGCCGGTACACAGGGTTTTGGAGAGACCCAGTACTTC. Combining the CDR3 with reference TRBV7-8 and TRBJ2-5 gives the whole variable domain GAGVSQSPRYKVAKRGQDVALRCDPISGHVSLFWYQQALGQGPEFLTYFQNEAQLDKSGLPSDRFFAERPEGSVSTLKIQRTQQEDSAVYLCAGTQGFGETQYFGPGTRLLVL.

J is TRBJ1-1 and V is TRBV18; no clear D gene. Germline loops: CDR1 KGHSH, CDR2 LQKENI. Between the trimmed V and J ends, which lost 4 bases and 2 bases, there was a span of 14 bases. The CDR3 covers 15 residues. The CDR3 here is CASSRHHVGNTEAFF. The CDR3 bases are TGTGCCAGCTCACGGCATCATGTGGGCAACACTGAAGCTTTCTTT.

The chain is built from TRBV21-1 and TRBJ2-7; whether TRBD2, the table's D call, matches the DNA was not checked. TRBV21-1 is flagged as a pseudogene. The CDR3 contains 17 residues. CDR3: CASSPHSVRGGSYEQYF. CDR3 sequence (DNA): TGTGCCAGCAGTCCCCACTCCGTTAGGGGAGGGTCCTACGAGCAGTACTTC.

The chain recombines TRBV3-1 (or the pseudogene TRBV3-2) with TRBJ2-3; 11 positions match TRBD2. The CDR3 extends over 17 amino acids. The trim removed 1 base at V and 0 bases at J, leaving 3 bases unmatched. CDR1 and CDR2 from the germline V gene are LGHDT and YNNKEL (reference sequence). CDR3 amino acids: CASSQARTSGSTDTQYF. DNA of the CDR3: TGTGCCAGCAGCCAAGCCCGGACTAGCGGGAGCACAGATACGCAGTATTTT.

The CDR3 loop is CASRNQGAPNTEAFF. In DNA form, the CDR3 reads TGTGCCAGCAGAAACCAGGGGGCGCCGAACACTGAAGCTTTCTTT. The chain uses TRBV27 and TRBJ1-1; 8 bases align to TRBD1. There are 15 residues in the CDR3. The V gene's germline CDR1 is MNHEY and CDR2 SMNVEV (reference sequence). V was pared by 6 bases and J by 1 base, with 7 bases of the junction left unmatched.

The chain has TRBV4-1 and TRBJ2-1; 9 bases map to TRBD1. With 3 bases clipped from V and 5 bases from J, the junction kept 11 bases outside the gene matches. The CDR3 contains 17 residues. Germline CDR1 and CDR2: MGHRA and YSYEKL. CDR3 in amino acids: CASSHETGGSPNNEQFF. For the CDR3, the DNA is TGCGCCAGCAGCCATGAGACAGGGGGTTCACCCAACAATGAGCAGTTCTTC.

The rearrangement joins TRBV3-1 (or the pseudogene TRBV3-2) to TRBJ2-7; the D gene is possibly TRBD2 (6 bases). This CDR3 is 15 amino acids long. V gave up 0 bases and J gave up 5 bases, with 14 bases separating them. In germline, CDR1 is LGHDT, CDR2 YNNKEL (reference sequence). The CDR3 is CASSQEASESHEQYF. The CDR3 DNA reads as TGTGCCAGCAGCCAAGAGGCTAGCGAAAGCCACGAGCAGTACTTC.

The rearrangement joins TRBV29-1 to TRBJ2-3; possibly TRBD1 for D (6 bases). Germline V gene sequence: CDR1 SQVTM, CDR2 ANQGSEA. V lost 7 bases and J 2 bases, leaving 16 bases between the germline ends. The CDR3 runs 14 residues. The CDR3 sequence is CSAGPTGYTDTQYF. In DNA, the CDR3 is TGCAGCGCCGGCCCCACAGGGTACACAGATACGCAGTATTTT.

The chain employs TRBV10-3 and TRBJ2-1, with 8 positions matching TRBD1. CDR3 size: 16 residues. The junction had 5 bases not matched to a gene; V was cut back by 2 bases and J by 2 bases. Germline assignment: CDR1 ENHRY and CDR2 SYGVKD. CDR3 loop: CAISERVTGAYNEQFF. Here the CDR3 DNA reads TGTGCCATCAGTGAGCGGGTGACAGGGGCCTACAATGAGCAGTTCTTC.

The rearrangement joins TRBV10-3 to TRBJ2-3, with 9 bases lining up with TRBD2. Germline CDR1 ENHRY, CDR2 SYGVKD. The CDR3 covers 15 residues. With 6 bases clipped from V and 0 bases from J, the junction kept 4 bases outside the gene matches. In DNA, the CDR3 is TGTGCCATCAGGGTAGCGGGAGAGAGCACAGATACGCAGTATTTT. It specifies CAIRVAGESTDTQYF.

This chain links TRBV30 with TRBJ2-1; D possibly corresponds to TRBD2 (5 bases). V dropped 5 bases and J dropped 6 bases, with 17 bases sitting between them. The CDR3 has 14 residues. Germline V lookup: CDR1 GTSNPN, CDR2 SVGIG (reference sequence). CDR3 bases: TGTGCCTGGGTACGGGAAGGTATATTCAATGAGCAGTTCTTC. Its translation is CAWVREGIFNEQFF.

This chain uses TRBV5-1 with TRBJ2-5, with TRBD2 matching 11 bases. The CDR3 has 15 amino acids. V was pared by 2 bases and J by 5 bases, with 5 bases of the junction left unmatched. Germline lookup yields CDR1 SGHRS and CDR2 YFSETQ. In DNA form, the CDR3 reads TGCGCCAGCAGCTTACTAGCGGGAGAGCGGGAGACCCAGTACTTC. This gives the protein CASSLLAGERETQYF.